This TCR beta chain emerged from a study of T cell responses to AZD1222 COVID-19 vaccine. The CDR3 extends over 13 amino acids. V gave up 5 bases and J gave up 1 base, with 8 bases separating them. The germline gives CDR1 MNHNY, CDR2 SVGAGI (reference sequence). Study outcomes and limitations: Spike as a whole was targeted by vaccine-associated CD4 TCRs, dominant at 160-218 and 743-854. No repertoire was sampled before or during the peak T cell response, only after it. Donors were chiefly white British, with a greater number of females, and clonal diversity was perhaps underestimated. Baseline serology detected seropositivity in only a handful of AZD1222 recipients.

Turning to this clone: Antigen unknown.

Profiling relied on immunoSEQ multiplex PCR, and the TCRdb table lists in-frame clones only, not all of them. In the table there are 150,000 to 200,000 clones, around 90% of which are singletons. This receptor was taken from an adult in good health. The chain couples TRBV6-6 to TRBJ1-1, with D uncertain. The specimen comprised peripheral blood, sampled on day 0 of AZD1222 vaccination. In DNA, the CDR3 is TGTGCCAGCAGTATTCAGCAGAACACTGAAGCTTTCTTT. It yields the protein CASSIQQNTEAFF.